This section outlines one T cell receptor (beta chain) sequence together with its context. Its matching antigen is unknown. The data belong to a study of T cell responses to AZD1222 COVID-19 vaccine. From germline, CDR1 is DFQATT and CDR2 SNEGSKA (reference sequence). This CDR3 is 11 amino acids long. Trimming pared 6 bases from V and 5 bases from J, leaving 9 bases between. Clones were sequenced by immunoSEQ multiplex PCR, and TCRdb holds only the in-frame ones, with some missing. Here the sample spans approximately 100,000 clones, 80% to 90% being singletons. Notes on the study in general: It should be noted that donors were predominantly white British and more often female, and clonal diversity was possibly underestimated. Sampled repertoires all dated from after the peak T cell response. Seropositive at baseline were only a handful of AZD1222 recipients. With dominance at 160-218 and 743-854, vaccine-associated CD4 TCRs spanned spike.

The sample in question was peripheral blood, obtained 28 days after the second AZD1222 dose. The J gene is TRBJ2-3, the V gene TRBV20-1; no clear D gene. This TCR was recovered from an adult who received the AZD1222 COVID-19 vaccine. The CDR3 sequence: CSAHWGDTQYF. The CDR3 DNA sequence: TGCAGTGCCCACTGGGGAGATACGCAGTATTTT.